This T cell receptor (beta chain) was found in a study of Graves' ophthalmopathy and Graves' hyperthyroidism. The authors amplified TCR beta CDR3 regions from RNA transcripts. Investigators did first-round RT-PCR with HTBI primers, then second-round multiplex PCR. TCRdb re-called the multiplex PCR reads with MiXCR, one entry per CDR3 protein. The repertoire holds roughly 220,000 distinct CDR3 sequences, with around 42% as singletons. General study points: Most thyroid-expanded clonotypes exceeding 0.001 frequency were also found in blood. A model of 13 signatures distinguished ophthalmopathy from stable hyperthyroidism at about 86% sensitivity and approximately 77% specificity.

Presentation of ophthalmopathy in the donors involved moderate-to-severe activity, CAS ≥3, NOSPECS ≥4 and a duration under 3 months. On this clonotype: Its specificity is unknown. A much larger clone lies a single base off, so this may be a read error.

This CDR3 contains 13 residues. Germline assignment: CDR1 SNHLY and CDR2 FYNNEI. This receptor was obtained from an adult man with Graves' ophthalmopathy. What was sequenced was peripheral blood. The chain recombines TRBV2 with TRBJ1-4; no clear D gene. CDR3 bases: TGTGCCAGCAGTGACAGCTTTAATGAAAAACTGGTTTTT. Protein sequence: CASSDSFNEKLVF.